These 8 T cell receptor beta chains were all obtained from the same sample, sequenced in a study of shared clonotypes between healthy human individuals. Repertoires were generated with immunoSEQ multiplex PCR, while TCRdb's copy carries only in-frame clones and drops some. The sample holds about 600,000 clones, 97% seen once. The source material was naive CD4+ T cells sorted from blood. Described subset: CD45RA+ positively selected. The receptors here all came from a woman under 40 in good health.

V gene TRBV27 combines with J gene TRBJ2-2; D possibly uses TRBD1 or TRBD2 (5 bases each). The CDR3 is 14 amino acids. In germline, CDR1 is MNHEY, CDR2 SMNVEV (reference sequence). V was clipped by 7 bases and J by 1 base, with 10 bases between them. The CDR3 is CASTGTVNTGELFF. CDR3 DNA: TGTGCCAGCACCGGGACGGTGAACACCGGGGAGCTGTTTTTT.

This chain joins TRBV7-9 and TRBJ2-6; 9 bases line up with TRBD1. The germline V gene encodes CDR1 SEHNR and CDR2 FQNEAQ (reference sequence). Trimming removed 5 bases from V and 2 bases from J; junction bases left unmatched: 10. The CDR3 extends over 18 amino acids. This CDR3 is CASSPLWTGVTGANVLTF. The CDR3 DNA follows: TGTGCCAGCAGCCCCCTTTGGACAGGGGTAACTGGGGCCAACGTCCTGACTTTC.

The chain links TRBV20-1 to TRBJ2-5, with D perhaps TRBD1 or TRBD2 (6 bases each). The end of the DNA fits TRBJ2-7 better, so the J call may be wrong. Germline values: CDR1 DFQATT, CDR2 SNEGSKA (reference sequence). CDR3 length: 11 residues. Written as DNA, the CDR3 is TGCAGTGCCAAAGGGGGGTACGAGCAGTACTTC. This sequence encodes CSAKGGYEQYF.

The chain is built from TRBV6-5 and TRBJ1-1; a possible D gene is TRBD1 (6 bases). The CDR3 contains 13 residues. V gave up 6 bases and J gave up 4 bases, with 12 bases separating them. The germline CDR1 and CDR2 sequences are MNHEY and SVGAGI. CDR3 residues: CASRIQGGTEAFF. The CDR3 DNA sequence: TGTGCCAGCAGGATACAGGGAGGCACTGAAGCTTTCTTT.

The chain couples TRBV10-3 to TRBJ2-1; 7 bases map to TRBD2. The CDR3 is 15 residues long. V was clipped by 6 bases and J by 2 bases; unmatched bases: 7. The germline V gene has CDR1 ENHRY and CDR2 SYGVKD. The CDR3 region is CAIRASGTTYNEQFF. DNA for the CDR3: TGTGCCATCAGGGCAAGCGGGACGACCTACAATGAGCAGTTCTTC.

V is TRBV27 and J is TRBJ2-5; TRBD2 aligns across 10 bases. TRBJ2-7 matches the DNA end more closely, so the J call is doubtful. CDR1 and CDR2 from the germline V gene are MNHEY and SMNVEV (reference sequence). The CDR3 totals 16 residues. Here the CDR3 reads CASSPRLAGVSYEQYF. The CDR3, as DNA: TGTGCCAGCAGTCCAAGGCTAGCGGGAGTCTCCTACGAGCAGTACTTC.

This clone was seen a few times. This chain connects TRBV6-5 to TRBJ1-1, with D tentatively TRBD1 (5 bases). The CDR3 has 13 residues. Trimming shortened V by 6 bases and J by 5 bases, and 13 bases separated the two germline ends. Germline-derived CDR1 and CDR2 are MNHEY and SVGAGI. In nucleotides, the CDR3 is TGTGCCAGCAGATATAGAGGGGCTACTGAAGCTTTCTTT. It codes for CASRYRGATEAFF.

This chain links TRBV7-9 with TRBJ2-7; tentatively, D is TRBD2 (6 bases). The CDR3 contains 12 residues. Trimming took 3 bases from V and 4 from J, leaving 7 bases between them. CDR1 SEHNR and CDR2 FQNEAQ come from the germline V gene (reference sequence). The CDR3 region is CASSFLAYEQYF. The DNA of the CDR3 is TGTGCCAGCAGCTTCCTAGCGTACGAGCAGTACTTC.